The 21 T cell receptor beta chains given below trace back to one sample, sequenced in a study of cytomegalovirus exposure and HLA in healthy donors. The PCR ran on 60 Vbeta and 13 Jbeta primers. The table came from immunoSEQ multiplex PCR; TCRdb's copy has only in-frame clones and leaves some out. The data hold some 170,000 clones, with 70% to 90% observed a single time. Sequenced sample: PBMCs. Receptors were obtained from a woman in her 30s in good health and CMV-seropositive.

The V gene is TRBV5-1, the J gene TRBJ2-3; TRBD1 matches 8 bases. V was clipped by 0 bases and J by 3 bases; unmatched bases: 9. Germline CDR1 and CDR2: SGHRS and YFSETQ. This CDR3 has 17 residues. Here the CDR3 DNA reads TGCGCCAGCAGCTTGGTGTCCCGGACAGGGTCAACAGATACGCAGTATTTT. Its translation is CASSLVSRTGSTDTQYF.

This chain links TRBV4-3 with TRBJ1-6; 8 bases map to TRBD1. Trimming removed 3 bases from V and 6 bases from J; junction bases left unmatched: 4. Germline V gene sequence: CDR1 LGHNA, CDR2 YSLEER. There are 15 residues in the CDR3. Written as DNA, the CDR3 is TGCGCCAGCAGCCAGGCGGGACAGGCTAATTCACCCCTCCACTTT. Its translation is CASSQAGQANSPLHF.

This chain joins TRBV5-1 and TRBJ1-1; the D gene is possibly TRBD1 (6 bases). Trimming pared 3 bases from V and 3 bases from J, leaving 18 bases between. Germline V gene data show CDR1 as SGHRS and CDR2 as YFSETQ. CDR3 length equals 16 residues. The CDR3 nucleotides read TGCGCCAGCAGCTGGACGCTACAGGGTGCGGACACTGAAGCTTTCTTT. This encodes CASSWTLQGADTEAFF.

This clone was detected only a few times. V is TRBV27 and J is TRBJ1-6, with a tentative D call TRBD1 (6 bases). This CDR3 is built from 13 residues. CDR1 is MNHEY, CDR2 SMNVEV, per germline (reference sequence). V dropped 5 bases and J dropped 9 bases, with 11 bases sitting between them. This CDR3 reads CASSLRGRSPLHF. The CDR3 nucleotides read TGTGCCAGCAGTCTCAGGGGTCGTTCACCCCTCCACTTT.

The sample holds a few counts of this clone. This chain uses TRBV7-3 with TRBJ2-1; possibly TRBD2 for D (6 bases). V was cut by 2 bases and J by 5 bases, with 16 bases left in between. The CDR3 is made up of 16 amino acids. The germline V gene has CDR1 SGHTA and CDR2 FQGTGA. The CDR3 nucleotides read TGTGCCAGCAGCTTAGTGGGGGGACTTAGACACAATGAGCAGTTCTTC. Translation: CASSLVGGLRHNEQFF. Full variable domain (outside the CDR3, taken from reference TRBV7-3 and TRBJ2-1): GAGVSQTPSNKVTEKGKYVELRCDPISGHTALYWYRQSLGQGPEFLIYFQGTGAADDSGLPNDRFFAVRPEGSVSTLKIQRTERGDSAVYLCASSLVGGLRHNEQFFGPGTRLTVL.

The V and J genes are TRBV4-3 and TRBJ2-5; 11 nucleotides align to TRBD1. CDR3 length: 16 residues. V was clipped by 2 bases and J by 5 bases; unmatched bases: 7. CDR1 and CDR2 (germline): LGHNA, YSLEER. The CDR3 DNA is TGCGCCAGCAGCCAACGGACAGGGGGCGTTACCGAGACCCAGTACTTC. It translates to CASSQRTGGVTETQYF.

This chain connects TRBV28 to TRBJ1-1; maybe TRBD1 (6 bases). The CDR3 spans 15 residues. Deletions cut 4 bases from V and 1 base from J, with 13 bases between. Germline CDR1 is MDHEN and CDR2 is SYDVKM. CDR3 bases: TGTGCCAGCAGTTCCGAGACACAGGGGAACACTGAAGCTTTCTTT. It codes for CASSSETQGNTEAFF.

This rearrangement joins TRBV11-2 to TRBJ2-7, with D hard to call. Trimming removed 1 base at V and 2 bases at J, with 6 bases between. The CDR3 has 13 amino acids. Looked up from germline, CDR1 is SGHAT and CDR2 is FQNNGV. The CDR3 loop reads CASSLGLPYEQYF. CDR3 coding DNA: TGTGCCAGCAGCTTAGGTCTTCCCTACGAGCAGTACTTC.

The chain employs TRBV6-5 and TRBJ1-4; 9 bases are shared with TRBD1. Per the germline V gene, CDR1 is MNHEY and CDR2 is SVGAGI. J gave up 8 bases and V 6 bases, and 7 bases lay outside the gene matches. This CDR3 comprises 14 residues. Here the CDR3 DNA reads TGTGCCAGCAGCCGTACGGGACAGGGAGAAAAACTGTTTTTT. It encodes CASSRTGQGEKLFF.

This chain links TRBV15 with TRBJ2-3; TRBD2 agrees at 9 bases. In germline, CDR1 is LNHNV, CDR2 YYDKDF (reference sequence). This CDR3 region has 16 residues. With 0 bases clipped from V and 5 bases from J, the junction kept 6 bases outside the gene matches. The CDR3 DNA follows: TGTGCCACCAGCAGAGAAGGGGCGGGGGGGAGAGATACGCAGTATTTT. Protein product: CATSREGAGGRDTQYF.

The rearrangement links TRBV7-3 to TRBJ2-7; D is unclear. The V gene lost 0 bases and the J gene lost 6 bases, with 9 bases spanning the gap. The germline gives CDR1 SGHTA, CDR2 FQGTGA. The CDR3 has 13 amino acids. The CDR3 reads CASSLTVRGEQYF. CDR3 DNA: TGTGCCAGCAGCTTAACGGTTCGAGGCGAGCAGTACTTC.

This clone has only one observation. This chain connects TRBV12-5 to TRBJ1-2; D uncertain. The germline V gene has CDR1 LGHNT and CDR2 FRNRAP. This CDR3 region has 15 residues. V was shortened by 0 bases and J by 2 bases, with 10 bases between the two germline ends. The CDR3 DNA is TGTGCTAGTGGTTTGGTACTTCGGGGAAACTATGGCTACACCTTC. Translation: CASGLVLRGNYGYTF. The variable domain in full, completed from reference TRBV12-5 and TRBJ1-2, reads DARVTQTPRHKVTEMGQEVTMRCQPILGHNTVFWYRQTMMQGLELLAYFRNRAPLDDSGMPKDRFSAEMPDATLATLKIQPSEPRDSAVYFCASGLVLRGNYGYTFGSGTRLTVV.

V is TRBV2 and J is TRBJ2-1; 11 nucleotides agree with TRBD1. Looked up from germline, CDR1 is SNHLY and CDR2 is FYNNEI. This CDR3 has 14 residues. The V segment lost 7 bases and the J segment 4 bases; nucleotides outside the gene matches: 3. The CDR3 DNA reads TGTGCCAGCACCGGGACAGGGGGTTACAATGAGCAGTTCTTC. Encoded protein: CASTGTGGYNEQFF.

For this clone: One end of the junction varies from germline; a read error may be responsible. The identical CDR3 is also encoded by other nucleotide sequences in the sample. The V and J genes are TRBV5-4 and TRBJ2-2; 7 bases match TRBD2. There are 16 residues in the CDR3. The germline CDR1 and CDR2 sequences are SGHNT and YYREEE (reference sequence). The CDR3 loop is CASSPGLGANTGELFF. CDR3 in DNA: TGCGCCAGCAGCCCAGGACTAGGGGCAAACACCGGGGAGCTGTTTTTT. The full variable domain, with the rest looked up from reference TRBV5-4 and TRBJ2-2, is ETGVTQSPTHLIKTRGQQVTLRCSSQSGHNTVSWYQQALGQGPQFIFQYYREEENGRGNFPPRFSGLQFPNYSSELNVNALELDDSALYLCASSPGLGANTGELFFGEGSRLTVL.

V is TRBV18 and J is TRBJ1-4; 7 bases fit TRBD1. The CDR3 is 15 residues long. The trim removed 5 bases at V and 6 bases at J, leaving 9 bases unmatched. Germline CDR1 and CDR2: KGHSH and LQKENI. CDR3: CASSTRQGEDEKLFF. The CDR3 nucleotides are TGTGCCAGCTCAACCCGACAGGGAGAGGATGAAAAACTGTTTTTT. The variable domain in full, with the rest retrieved from reference TRBV18 and TRBJ1-4, is NAGVMQNPRHLVRRRGQEARLRCSPMKGHSHVYWYRQLPEEGLKFMVYLQKENIIDESGMPKERFSAEFPKEGPSILRIQQVVRGDSAAYFCASSTRQGEDEKLFFGSGTQLSVL.

CDR3 in DNA: TGTGCCAGCTCACCTTCGCCTTGGGCGGGGGGCCAAGAGACCCAGTACTTC. Its translation: CASSPSPWAGGQETQYF. This sequence joins TRBV18 and TRBJ2-5, with TRBD2 identical over 8 bases. Looked up from germline, CDR1 is KGHSH and CDR2 is LQKENI. With V trimmed by 3 bases and J by 1 base, 10 bases remained unmatched. The CDR3 runs to 17 residues.

A few counts support this clone. The chain has TRBV4-1 and TRBJ1-2, with TRBD1 as a possible D gene (6 bases). The germline V gene has CDR1 MGHRA and CDR2 YSYEKL. CDR3 size: 14 residues. The V and J ends lost 0 bases and 3 bases respectively, with 8 bases between them. CDR3 DNA sequence: TGCGCCAGCAGCCAAGAGGGGGCCGACTATGGCTACACCTTC. Protein product: CASSQEGADYGYTF.

This clone was detected only a few times. The chain employs TRBV5-6 and TRBJ1-1; 7 bases map to TRBD1. Germline CDR1 SGHDT, CDR2 YYEEEE. With V trimmed by 4 bases and J by 2 bases, 5 bases remained unmatched. This CDR3 has 14 residues. The CDR3 sequence: CASSQTGVNTEAFF. The CDR3 nucleotides are TGTGCCAGCAGCCAAACAGGGGTCAACACTGAAGCTTTCTTT.

V usage is TRBV5-1 and J usage is TRBJ2-5, with D tentatively TRBD2 (6 bases). V gave up 0 bases and J gave up 5 bases, with 11 bases separating them. This CDR3 contains 14 residues. Germline CDR1 SGHRS, CDR2 YFSETQ. CDR3 in DNA: TGCGCCAGCAGCTTGGAGGCGGGGCTGGAGACCCAGTACTTC. It codes for CASSLEAGLETQYF.

The chain joins TRBV6-5 to TRBJ1-5; no clear D. This CDR3 region has 14 residues. With 4 bases removed from V and 5 bases from J, the gap between germline ends came to 12 bases. Germline V gives CDR1 MNHEY, CDR2 SVGAGI. CDR3 DNA sequence: TGTGCCAGCAGTTCGCTCTACTCTCATCAGCCCCAGCATTTT. Protein product: CASSSLYSHQPQHF.

V gene TRBV9 combines with J gene TRBJ1-6; the D gene is possibly TRBD1 (6 bases). V shed 0 bases and J shed 2 bases, with 6 bases lying between them. Per germline, CDR1 SGDLS and CDR2 YYNGEE. The CDR3 runs to 15 residues. CDR3 DNA: TGTGCCAGCAGCGTAGAGGGGGCCTATAATTCACCCCTCCACTTT. This encodes CASSVEGAYNSPLHF.